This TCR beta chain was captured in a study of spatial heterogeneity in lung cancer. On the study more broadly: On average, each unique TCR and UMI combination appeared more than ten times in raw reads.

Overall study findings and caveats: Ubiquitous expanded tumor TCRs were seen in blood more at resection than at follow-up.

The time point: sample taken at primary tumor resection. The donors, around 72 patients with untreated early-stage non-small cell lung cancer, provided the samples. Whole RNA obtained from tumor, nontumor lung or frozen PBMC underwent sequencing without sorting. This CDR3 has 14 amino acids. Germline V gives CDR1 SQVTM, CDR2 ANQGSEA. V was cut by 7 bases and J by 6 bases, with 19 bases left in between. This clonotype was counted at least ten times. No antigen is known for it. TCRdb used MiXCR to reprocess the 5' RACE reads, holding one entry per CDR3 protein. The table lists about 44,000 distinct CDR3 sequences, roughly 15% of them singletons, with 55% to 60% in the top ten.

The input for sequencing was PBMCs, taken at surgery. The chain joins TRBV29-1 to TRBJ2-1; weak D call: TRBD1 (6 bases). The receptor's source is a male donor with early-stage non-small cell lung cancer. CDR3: CSGERTARGNEQFF. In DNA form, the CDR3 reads TGCAGCGGAGAGCGGACAGCTCGGGGCAATGAGCAGTTCTTC.